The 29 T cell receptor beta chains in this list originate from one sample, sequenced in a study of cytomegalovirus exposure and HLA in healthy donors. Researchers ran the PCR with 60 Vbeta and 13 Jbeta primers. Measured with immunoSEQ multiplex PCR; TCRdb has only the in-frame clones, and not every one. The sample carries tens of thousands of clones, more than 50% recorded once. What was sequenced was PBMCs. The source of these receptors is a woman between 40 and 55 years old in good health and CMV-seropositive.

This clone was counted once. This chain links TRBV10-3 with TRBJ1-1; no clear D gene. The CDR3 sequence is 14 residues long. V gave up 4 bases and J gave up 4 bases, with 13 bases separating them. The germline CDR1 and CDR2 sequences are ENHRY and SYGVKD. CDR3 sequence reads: CAISGEGIPTEAFF. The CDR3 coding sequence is TGTGCCATCAGTGGGGAGGGCATCCCCACTGAAGCTTTCTTT.

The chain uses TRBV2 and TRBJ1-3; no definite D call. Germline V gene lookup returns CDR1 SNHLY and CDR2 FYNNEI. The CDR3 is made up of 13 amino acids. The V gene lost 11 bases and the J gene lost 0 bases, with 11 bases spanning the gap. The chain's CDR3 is CAGRPHSGNTIYF. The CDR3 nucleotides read TGTGCCGGGAGACCGCACTCTGGAAACACCATATATTTT.

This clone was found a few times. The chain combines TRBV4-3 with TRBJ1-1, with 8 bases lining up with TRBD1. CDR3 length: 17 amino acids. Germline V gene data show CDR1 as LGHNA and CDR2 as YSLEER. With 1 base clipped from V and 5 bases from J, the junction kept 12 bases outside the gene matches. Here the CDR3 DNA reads TGCGCCAGCAGCCAAGTGGGCAGGGGGCCCCGGGGGACTGAAGCTTTCTTT. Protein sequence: CASSQVGRGPRGTEAFF.

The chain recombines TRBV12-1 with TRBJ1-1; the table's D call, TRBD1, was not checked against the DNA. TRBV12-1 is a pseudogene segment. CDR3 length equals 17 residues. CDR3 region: CASSSDAGGKGNTEAFF. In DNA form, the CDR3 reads TGTGCCAGCAGCTCTGACGCAGGGGGCAAAGGGAACACTGAAGCTTTCTTT.

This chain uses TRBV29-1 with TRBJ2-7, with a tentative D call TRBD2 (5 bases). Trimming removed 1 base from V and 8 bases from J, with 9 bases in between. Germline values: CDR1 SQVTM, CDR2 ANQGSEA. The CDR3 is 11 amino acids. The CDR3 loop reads CSVEGRGKQYF. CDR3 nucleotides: TGCAGCGTTGAAGGTAGAGGGAAGCAGTACTTC.

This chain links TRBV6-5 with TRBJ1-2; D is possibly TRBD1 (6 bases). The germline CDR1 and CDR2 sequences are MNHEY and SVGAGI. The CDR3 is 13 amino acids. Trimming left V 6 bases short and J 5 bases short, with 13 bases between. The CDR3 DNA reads TGTGCCAGCAGCGAAGCAGGGGTTTATGGCTACACCTTC. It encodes CASSEAGVYGYTF.

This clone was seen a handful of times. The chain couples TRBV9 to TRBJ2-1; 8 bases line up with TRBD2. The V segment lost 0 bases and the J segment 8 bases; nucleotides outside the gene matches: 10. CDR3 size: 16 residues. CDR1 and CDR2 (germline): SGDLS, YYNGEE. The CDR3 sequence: CASSVVGAGGWDEQFF. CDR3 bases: TGTGCCAGCAGCGTAGTGGGGGCGGGGGGATGGGATGAGCAGTTCTTC.

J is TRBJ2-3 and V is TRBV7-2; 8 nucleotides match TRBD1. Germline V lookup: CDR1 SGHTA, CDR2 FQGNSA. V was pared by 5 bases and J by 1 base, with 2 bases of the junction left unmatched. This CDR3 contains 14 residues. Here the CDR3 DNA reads TGTGCCAGCAGCCCGGGACAGGGCACAGATACGCAGTATTTT. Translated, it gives CASSPGQGTDTQYF.

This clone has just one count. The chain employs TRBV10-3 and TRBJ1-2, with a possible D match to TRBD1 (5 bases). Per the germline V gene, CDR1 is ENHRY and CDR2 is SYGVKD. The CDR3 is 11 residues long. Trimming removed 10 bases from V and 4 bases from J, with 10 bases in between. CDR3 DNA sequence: TGTGCCACCAGGACAACCTATGGCTACACCTTC. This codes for CATRTTYGYTF.

Here the CDR3 DNA reads TGTGCCAGCAGTGACCCGGGACTAGCGATGACAGATACGCAGTATTTT. It yields the protein CASSDPGLAMTDTQYF. The chain is built from TRBV25-1 and TRBJ2-3; 10 bases line up with TRBD2. Germline V gene data show CDR1 as MGHDK and CDR2 as SYGVNS. V was pared by 3 bases and J by 3 bases, with 6 bases of the junction left unmatched. CDR3 length: 16 residues.

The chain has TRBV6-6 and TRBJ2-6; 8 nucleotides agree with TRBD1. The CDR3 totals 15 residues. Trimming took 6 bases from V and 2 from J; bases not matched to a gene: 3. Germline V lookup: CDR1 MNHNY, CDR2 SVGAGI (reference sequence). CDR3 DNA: TGTGCCAGCAGGCAGGGGGCAGCTGGGGCCAACGTCCTGACTTTC. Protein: CASRQGAAGANVLTF.

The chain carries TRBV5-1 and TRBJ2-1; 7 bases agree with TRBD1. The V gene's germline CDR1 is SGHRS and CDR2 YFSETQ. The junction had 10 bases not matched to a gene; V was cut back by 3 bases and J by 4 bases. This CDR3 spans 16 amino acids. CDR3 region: CASSWSGTATYNEQFF. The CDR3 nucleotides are TGCGCCAGCAGCTGGTCCGGGACAGCTACTTACAATGAGCAGTTCTTC.

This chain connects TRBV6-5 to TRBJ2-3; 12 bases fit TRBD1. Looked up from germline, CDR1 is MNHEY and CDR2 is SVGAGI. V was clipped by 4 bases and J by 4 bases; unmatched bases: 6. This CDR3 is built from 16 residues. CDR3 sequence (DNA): TGTGCCAGCAGTTCTACGGGGACAGGGGGCGCAGATACGCAGTATTTT. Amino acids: CASSSTGTGGADTQYF.

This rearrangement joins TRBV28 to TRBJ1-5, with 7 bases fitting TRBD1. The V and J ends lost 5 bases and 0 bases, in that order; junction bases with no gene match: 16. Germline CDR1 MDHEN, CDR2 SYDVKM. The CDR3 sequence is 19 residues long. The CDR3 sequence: CASSPETGFQGYSNQPQHF. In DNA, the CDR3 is TGTGCCAGCAGTCCGGAGACAGGGTTTCAAGGGTATAGCAATCAGCCCCAGCATTTT.

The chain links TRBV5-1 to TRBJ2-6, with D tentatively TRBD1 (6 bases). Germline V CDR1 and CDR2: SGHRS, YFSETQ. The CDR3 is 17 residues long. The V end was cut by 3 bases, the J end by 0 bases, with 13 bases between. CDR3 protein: CASSSTGHSSGANVLTF. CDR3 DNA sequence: TGCGCCAGCAGCTCTACGGGACATAGCTCTGGGGCCAACGTCCTGACTTTC.

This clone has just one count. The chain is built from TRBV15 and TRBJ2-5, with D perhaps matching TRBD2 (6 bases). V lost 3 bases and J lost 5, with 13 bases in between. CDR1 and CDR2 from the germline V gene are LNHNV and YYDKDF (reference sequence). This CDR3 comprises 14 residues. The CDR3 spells CATSSRGGRETQYF. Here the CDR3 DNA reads TGTGCCACCAGCAGCCGAGGAGGGCGGGAGACCCAGTACTTC.

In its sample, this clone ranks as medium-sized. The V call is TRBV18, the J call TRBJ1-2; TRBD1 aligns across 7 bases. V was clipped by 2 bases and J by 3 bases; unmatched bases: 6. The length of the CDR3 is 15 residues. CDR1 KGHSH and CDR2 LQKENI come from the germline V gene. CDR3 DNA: TGTGCCAGCTCACCAAACCAGGGGGACTACTATGGCTACACCTTC. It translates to CASSPNQGDYYGYTF.

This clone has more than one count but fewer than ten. The CDR3 reads CASSLRDRWDNEQFF. The CDR3 DNA sequence: TGTGCCAGCAGCCTCCGGGACAGATGGGACAATGAGCAGTTCTTC. This sequence joins TRBV5-4 and TRBJ2-1, with 7 bases aligning to TRBD1. V lost 4 bases to trimming and J lost 5 bases; unmatched junction nucleotides: 9. The CDR3 totals 15 residues. CDR1 and CDR2 from the germline V gene are SGHNT and YYREEE (reference sequence).

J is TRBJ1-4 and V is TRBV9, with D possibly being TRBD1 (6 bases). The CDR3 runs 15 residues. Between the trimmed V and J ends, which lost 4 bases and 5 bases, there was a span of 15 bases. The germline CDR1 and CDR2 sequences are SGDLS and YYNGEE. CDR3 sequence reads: CASSSNGGRNEKLFF. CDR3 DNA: TGTGCCAGCAGCTCTAACGGGGGGCGGAATGAAAAACTGTTTTTT.

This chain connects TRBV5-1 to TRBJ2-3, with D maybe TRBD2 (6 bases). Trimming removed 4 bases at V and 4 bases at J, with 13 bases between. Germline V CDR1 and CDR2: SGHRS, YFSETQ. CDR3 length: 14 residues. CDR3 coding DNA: TGCGCCAGCAGCCTCCGGGAGCTCTCAGATACGCAGTATTTT. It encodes CASSLRELSDTQYF. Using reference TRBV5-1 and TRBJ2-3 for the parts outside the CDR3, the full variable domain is KAGVTQTPRYLIKTRGQQVTLSCSPISGHRSVSWYQQTPGQGLQFLFEYFSETQRNKGNFPGRFSGRQFSNSRSEMNVSTLELGDSALYLCASSLRELSDTQYFGPGTRLTVL.

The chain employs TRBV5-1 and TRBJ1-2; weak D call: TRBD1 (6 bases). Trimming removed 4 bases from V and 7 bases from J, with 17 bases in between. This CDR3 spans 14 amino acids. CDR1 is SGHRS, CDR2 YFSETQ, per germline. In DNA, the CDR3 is TGCGCCAGCAGCCAGGACGGGGGGCCCGGTGGCTACACCTTC. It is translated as CASSQDGGPGGYTF. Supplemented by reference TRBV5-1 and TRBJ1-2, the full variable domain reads KAGVTQTPRYLIKTRGQQVTLSCSPISGHRSVSWYQQTPGQGLQFLFEYFSETQRNKGNFPGRFSGRQFSNSRSEMNVSTLELGDSALYLCASSQDGGPGGYTFGSGTRLTVV.

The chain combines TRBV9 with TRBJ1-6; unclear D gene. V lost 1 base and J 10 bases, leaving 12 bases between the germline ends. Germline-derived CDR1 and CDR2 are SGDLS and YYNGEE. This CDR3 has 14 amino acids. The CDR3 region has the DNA TGTGCCAGCAGCGTAAGCGGAGAGTACTCACCCCTCCACTTT. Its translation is CASSVSGEYSPLHF.

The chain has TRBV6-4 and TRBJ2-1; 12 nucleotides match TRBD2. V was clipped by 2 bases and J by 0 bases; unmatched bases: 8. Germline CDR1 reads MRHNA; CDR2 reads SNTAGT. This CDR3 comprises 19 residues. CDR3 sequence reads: CASSDGPSGGVNSYNEQFF. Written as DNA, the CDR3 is TGTGCCAGCAGTGACGGCCCTAGCGGGGGGGTTAACTCCTACAATGAGCAGTTCTTC.

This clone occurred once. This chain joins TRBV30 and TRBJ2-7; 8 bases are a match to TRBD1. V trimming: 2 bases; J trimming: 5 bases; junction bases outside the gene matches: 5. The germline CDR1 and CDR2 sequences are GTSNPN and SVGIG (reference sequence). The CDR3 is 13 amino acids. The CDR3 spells CAWSLDRGDEQYF. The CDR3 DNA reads TGTGCCTGGAGTCTCGACAGGGGCGACGAGCAGTACTTC.

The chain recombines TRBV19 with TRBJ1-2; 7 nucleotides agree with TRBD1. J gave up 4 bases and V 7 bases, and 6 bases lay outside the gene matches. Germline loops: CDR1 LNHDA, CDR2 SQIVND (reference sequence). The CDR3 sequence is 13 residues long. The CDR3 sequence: CASTKGQSYGYTF. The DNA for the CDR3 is TGTGCCAGTACGAAGGGACAGAGCTATGGCTACACCTTC.

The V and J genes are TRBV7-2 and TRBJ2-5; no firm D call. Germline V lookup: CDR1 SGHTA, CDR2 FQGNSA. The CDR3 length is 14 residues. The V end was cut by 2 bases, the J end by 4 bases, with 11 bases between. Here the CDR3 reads CASSLNPPGETQYF. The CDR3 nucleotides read TGTGCCAGCAGCTTAAATCCCCCCGGAGAGACCCAGTACTTC.

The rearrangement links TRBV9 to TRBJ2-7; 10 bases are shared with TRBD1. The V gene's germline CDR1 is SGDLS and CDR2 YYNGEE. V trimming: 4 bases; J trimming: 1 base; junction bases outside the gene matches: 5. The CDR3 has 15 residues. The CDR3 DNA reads TGTGCCAGCAGCCGACAGGGGGCCGCATCCTACGAGCAGTACTTC. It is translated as CASSRQGAASYEQYF.

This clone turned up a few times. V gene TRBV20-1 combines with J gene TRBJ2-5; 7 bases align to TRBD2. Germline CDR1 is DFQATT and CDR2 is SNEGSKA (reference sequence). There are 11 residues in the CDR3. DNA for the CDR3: TGCAAAGGAGGGAGGGGAGAGACCCAGTACTTC. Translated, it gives CKGGRGETQYF.

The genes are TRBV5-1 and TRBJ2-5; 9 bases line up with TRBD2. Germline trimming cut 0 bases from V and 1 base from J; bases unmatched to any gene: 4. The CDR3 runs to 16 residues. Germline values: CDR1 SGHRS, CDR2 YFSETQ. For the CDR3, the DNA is TGCGCCAGCAGCTTGGAGGTAGCGGGGGCCCAAGAGACCCAGTACTTC. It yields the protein CASSLEVAGAQETQYF.